This T cell receptor beta chain derives from a study of response to subunit inactivated influenza vaccine. Study conclusions and caveats: Only a handful of new T cells, the authors suggested, are recruited with each seasonal influenza vaccination.

A single record per CDR3 protein comes from TCRdb applying MiXCR to the RT-PCR reads. Seen here are about 480,000 distinct CDR3 sequences, 9.5% to 12% observed once, and the top ten hold over 9.5%. Germline V gene data show CDR1 as SGHTA and CDR2 as FQGNSA. This CDR3 contains 13 residues. Between the trimmed V and J ends, which lost 5 bases and 3 bases, there was a span of 11 bases. In regard to this clonotype: Its antigen is currently unknown.

This chain links TRBV7-2 with TRBJ2-7; TRBD2 might be the D (5 bases). The sequencing used PBMCs from blood, collected about 40 days after vaccination. This TCR derives from a man aged 45-65 years who received an inactivated influenza vaccine. CDR3 loop: CASSILAFYEQYF. The CDR3 DNA is TGTGCCAGCAGCATCCTAGCCTTCTACGAGCAGTACTTC.